The entry below describes one TCR beta chain. Exclusion followed for patients with uncontrolled infection, other autoimmune disease, pregnancy or lactation. Fresh peripheral blood, 10 ml, yielded the PBMCs. Amplified regions were TCR beta CDR3 sequences from RNA transcripts. A set of HTBI primers served as the primers for a first-round RT-PCR of the TCR CDR3. Each CDR3 protein is one row after TCRdb ran MiXCR on the multiplex PCR reads. The table lists a few hundred thousand distinct CDR3 sequences, around 14% of them singletons. This record belongs to a study of T cells in Graves' hyperthyroidism and ophthalmopathy. This CDR3 contains 13 residues. V was clipped by 0 bases and J by 8 bases, with 6 bases between them. The germline CDR1 and CDR2 sequences are SGHRS and YFSETQ.

The sequenced sample consisted of blood. The chain has TRBV5-1 and TRBJ1-6; a possible D gene is TRBD1 (5 bases). The receptor was derived from a woman aged 18-35 years with Graves' hyperthyroidism. CDR3 DNA: TGCGCCAGCAGCTTGGAACAGGATTCACCCCTCCACTTT. Protein product: CASSLEQDSPLHF.